This T cell receptor (beta chain) was captured by sequencing in a study of CD4+ T cells in melanoma. This CDR3 spans 17 amino acids. After removal of 1 base from V and 5 bases from J, the junction contained 9 bases not matched to a gene. Germline lookup yields CDR1 LGHNA and CDR2 YNFKEQ. The method was immunoSEQ multiplex PCR; TCRdb's version includes in-frame clones alone and lacks a portion of them. This table holds roughly 52,000 clones, about 72% found once. The receptor was isolated from a human donor with melanoma. The rearrangement links TRBV4-2 to TRBJ2-3, with 10 bases matching TRBD2. The sequenced sample was tumor tissue. Here the CDR3 reads CASSQVSSGGGQDTQYF. CDR3 bases: TGTGCCAGCAGCCAAGTCTCCAGCGGGGGGGGACAAGATACGCAGTATTTT.